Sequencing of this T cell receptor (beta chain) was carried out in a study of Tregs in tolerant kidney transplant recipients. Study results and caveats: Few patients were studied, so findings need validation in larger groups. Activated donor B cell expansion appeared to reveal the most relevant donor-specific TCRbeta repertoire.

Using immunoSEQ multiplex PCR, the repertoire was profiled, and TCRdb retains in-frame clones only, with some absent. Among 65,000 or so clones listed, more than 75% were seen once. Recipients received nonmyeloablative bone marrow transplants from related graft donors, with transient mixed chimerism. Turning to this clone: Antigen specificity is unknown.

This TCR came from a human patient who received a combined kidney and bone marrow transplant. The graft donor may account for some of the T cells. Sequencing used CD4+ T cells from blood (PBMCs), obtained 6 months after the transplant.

CDR3 sequence: CASSFQGFYNEQFF. The CDR3 coding sequence is TGTGCCAGCAGCTTTCAGGGCTTCTACAATGAGCAGTTCTTC. This rearrangement joins TRBV7-8 to TRBJ2-1, with D possibly being TRBD1 (5 bases). The CDR3 loop spans 14 amino acids. Germline V gene sequence: CDR1 SGHVS, CDR2 FQNEAQ. The V end was cut by 3 bases, the J end by 3 bases, with 9 bases between.